A selection of T cell receptor beta chains follows, all from one sample in a study of regulatory T cells in long-lasting Graves disease. TCRdb ran MiXCR on the multiplex PCR reads and lists one entry per CDR3 protein. The sample has some 220,000 distinct CDR3 sequences; roughly 19% are singletons. Separately, the same data were catalogued under a study of T cells in Graves' hyperthyroidism and ophthalmopathy.

The sequencing here drew on peripheral blood mononuclear cells (PBMCs), taken at new diagnosis, from a patient treated with antithyroid drugs. Receptor source: a woman in her 30s with Graves disease. Each CDR3 is given with its conserved first and last residue. A D gene is named only where the DNA matches it firmly. For some rows the clone size is stated as once, few or many, or as a class when expanded; others skip it.

TRBD1 . TRBJ1-2 TRBV7-9 CASSDSDRVGYSYTF TGTGCCAGCAGCGATTCGGACAGGGTGGGCTATAGCTACACCTTC
. many TRBJ1-6 TRBV28 CASSLIKIRSGSNSPLHF TGTGCCAGCAGTTTAATAAAAATTAGGTCAGGGAGTAATTCACCCCTCCACTTT
. . TRBJ1-2 TRBV12-3/TRBV12-4 CASSLEAGGGYGYTF TGTGCCAGCAGTTTAGAGGCTGGGGGTGGCTATGGCTACACCTTC
. many TRBJ2-3 TRBV12-3/TRBV12-4 CASSLLATDTQYF TGTGCCAGCAGTTTACTCGCCACAGATACGCAGTATTTT
. . TRBJ2-7 TRBV12-3/TRBV12-4 CAGGSTRTGEQYF TGTGCCGGGGGGAGCACCCGCACCGGGGAGCAGTACTTC
. many TRBJ2-1 TRBV2 CASNLGKGRNEQFF TGTGCCAGCAACCTAGGGAAGGGGCGCAATGAGCAGTTCTTC
. many TRBJ1-2 TRBV6-5 CASSYSLDAGYGYTF TGTGCCAGCAGTTACTCTTTGGACGCCGGGTATGGCTACACCTTC
. few TRBJ2-1 TRBV5-1 CASSLVRSTRGYNEQFF TGCGCCAGCAGCTTGGTAAGGTCGACTAGGGGCTACAATGAGCAGTTCTTC
TRBD2 many TRBJ2-1 TRBV20-1 CSAKAGAVYNEQFF TGCAGTGCAAAAGCGGGAGCTGTATACAATGAGCAGTTCTTC
. . TRBJ2-3 TRBV5-1 CASSLEGVVLGDTQYF TGCGCCAGCAGCTTGGAGGGAGTGGTGTTAGGAGATACGCAGTATTTT
. many TRBJ1-4 TRBV2 CASNREAFNEKLFF TGTGCCAGCAACAGGGAGGCCTTTAATGAAAAACTGTTTTTT
TRBD1 many TRBJ2-5 TRBV6-2/TRBV6-3 CASSEDRVHETQYF TGTGCCAGCAGTGAAGACAGGGTTCACGAGACCCAGTACTTC
. many TRBJ2-1 TRBV7-9 CASSLGRGVSPGHEQFF TGTGCCAGCAGCTTAGGCCGCGGGGTCTCCCCCGGCCATGAGCAGTTCTTC
. many TRBJ2-5 TRBV7-9 CASSLAGAGLETQYF TGTGCCAGCAGCTTAGCGGGTGCGGGGTTGGAGACCCAGTACTTC
. many TRBJ2-6 TRBV7-3 CASSYPGGANVLTF TGTGCCAGCAGCTACCCGGGGGGGGCCAACGTCCTGACTTTC
TRBD1 many TRBJ1-5 TRBV12-3/TRBV12-4 CASSLGGTEYSNQPQHF TGTGCCAGCAGTTTAGGGGGGACAGAGTATAGCAATCAGCCCCAGCATTTT
. many TRBJ1-3 TRBV19 CACSLGAGNTIYF TGTGCCTGCTCTTTGGGCGCTGGAAACACCATATATTTT
. many TRBJ1-1 TRBV4-1 CASSQIGGAEAFF TGCGCCAGCAGCCAGATAGGGGGGGCTGAAGCTTTCTTT
. many TRBJ1-1 TRBV9 CASSVAPRGVVGNTEAFF TGTGCCAGCAGCGTGGCCCCAAGGGGAGTCGTAGGGAACACTGAAGCTTTCTTT
. many TRBJ1-5 TRBV11-2 CASSLVGGYSNQPQHF TGTGCCAGCAGCTTAGTGGGGGGGTATAGCAATCAGCCCCAGCATTTT
. many TRBJ1-6 TRBV28 CASRRFRLSSPLHF TGTGCCAGCAGGCGATTTCGGCTTAGTTCACCCCTCCACTTT
TRBD1 . TRBJ1-2 TRBV3-1 CASTRQGAGGYTF TGTGCCAGCACCCGCCAGGGGGCGGGTGGCTACACCTTC
TRBD2 few TRBJ2-3 TRBV6-1 CASSTGTTHTDTQYF TGTGCCAGCAGCACCGGGACTACCCACACAGATACGCAGTATTTT
TRBD1 many TRBJ2-3 TRBV6-2/TRBV6-3 CASSWDSSTDTQYF TGTGCCAGCAGTTGGGACAGCAGTACAGATACGCAGTATTTT
TRBD1 few TRBJ1-2 TRBV19 CASSSSGTGFSGYTF TGTGCCAGTAGTAGTTCCGGGACAGGGTTTTCTGGCTACACCTTC
. many TRBJ2-5 TRBV27 CASSFADQETQYF TGTGCCAGCAGTTTCGCAGACCAAGAGACCCAGTACTTC
TRBD1 . TRBJ1-3 TRBV20-1 CSASGQGENTIYF TGCAGTGCTAGTGGACAGGGGGAAAACACCATATATTTT
. many TRBJ1-2 TRBV19 CASGNSGTWNYGYTF TGTGCCAGTGGGAATTCAGGGACGTGGAACTATGGCTACACCTTC
TRBD2 . TRBJ2-1 TRBV11-2 CASSSGTSGLLFDNDQCF TGTGCCAGCAGCTCCGGGACTAGCGGGCTCCTCTTCGACAATGATCAGTGCTTC
. many TRBJ2-3 TRBV2 CASSQWADTQYF TGTGCCAGCAGCCAATGGGCTGATACGCAGTATTTT
. many TRBJ1-6 TRBV6-2/TRBV6-3 CASSYEGRGYNSPLHF TGTGCCAGCAGTTACGAAGGGCGAGGTTATAATTCACCCCTCCACTTT
TRBD1 . TRBJ1-1 TRBV4-2 CASSQDLPQGRDTEAFF TGTGCCAGCAGCCAAGATCTCCCACAGGGGCGGGACACTGAAGCTTTCTTT
. few TRBJ2-2 TRBV18 CASSPPSAAGELFF TGTGCCAGCTCACCACCTTCAGCGGCCGGGGAGCTGTTTTTT
. many TRBJ2-7 TRBV28 CASSLAGTTREQYF TGTGCCAGCAGTTTAGCGGGGACCACGAGGGAGCAGTACTTC
. many TRBJ2-3 TRBV7-8 CASSSWPGVNTQYF TGTGCCAGCAGCTCCTGGCCGGGGGTTAATACGCAGTATTTT
TRBD1 many TRBJ1-6 TRBV6-1 CASSGGQGLGSPLHF TGTGCCAGCAGTGGTGGACAGGGGTTAGGTTCACCCCTCCACTTT